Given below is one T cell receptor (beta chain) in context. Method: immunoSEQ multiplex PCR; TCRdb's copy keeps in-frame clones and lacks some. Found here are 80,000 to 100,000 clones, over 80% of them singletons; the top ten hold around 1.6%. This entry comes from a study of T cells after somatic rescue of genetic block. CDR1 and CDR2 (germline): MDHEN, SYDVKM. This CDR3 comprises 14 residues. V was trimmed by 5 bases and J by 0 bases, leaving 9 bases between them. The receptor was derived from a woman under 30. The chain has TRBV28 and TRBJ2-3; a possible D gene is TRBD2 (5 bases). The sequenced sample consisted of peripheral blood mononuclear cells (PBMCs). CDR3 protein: CASSRSDSTDTQYF. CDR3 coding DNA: TGTGCCAGCAGTCGTAGCGATAGCACAGATACGCAGTATTTT.